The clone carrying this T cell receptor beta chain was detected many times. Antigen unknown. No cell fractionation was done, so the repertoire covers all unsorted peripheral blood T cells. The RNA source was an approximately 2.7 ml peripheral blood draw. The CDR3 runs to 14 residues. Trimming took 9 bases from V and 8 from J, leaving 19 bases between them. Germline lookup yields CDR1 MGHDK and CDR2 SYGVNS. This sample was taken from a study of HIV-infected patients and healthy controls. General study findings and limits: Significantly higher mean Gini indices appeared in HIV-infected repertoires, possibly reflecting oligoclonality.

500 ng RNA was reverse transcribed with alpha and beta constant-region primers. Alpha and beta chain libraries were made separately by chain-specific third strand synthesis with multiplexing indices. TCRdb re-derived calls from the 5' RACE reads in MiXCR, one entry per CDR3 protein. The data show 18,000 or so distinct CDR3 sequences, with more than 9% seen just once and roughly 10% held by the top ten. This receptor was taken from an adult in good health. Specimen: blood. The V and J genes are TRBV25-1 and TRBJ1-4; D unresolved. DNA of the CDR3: TGTGCCAGTTCCGAGGCGCTCACCAGCGAAAAACTGTTTTTT. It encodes CASSEALTSEKLFF.